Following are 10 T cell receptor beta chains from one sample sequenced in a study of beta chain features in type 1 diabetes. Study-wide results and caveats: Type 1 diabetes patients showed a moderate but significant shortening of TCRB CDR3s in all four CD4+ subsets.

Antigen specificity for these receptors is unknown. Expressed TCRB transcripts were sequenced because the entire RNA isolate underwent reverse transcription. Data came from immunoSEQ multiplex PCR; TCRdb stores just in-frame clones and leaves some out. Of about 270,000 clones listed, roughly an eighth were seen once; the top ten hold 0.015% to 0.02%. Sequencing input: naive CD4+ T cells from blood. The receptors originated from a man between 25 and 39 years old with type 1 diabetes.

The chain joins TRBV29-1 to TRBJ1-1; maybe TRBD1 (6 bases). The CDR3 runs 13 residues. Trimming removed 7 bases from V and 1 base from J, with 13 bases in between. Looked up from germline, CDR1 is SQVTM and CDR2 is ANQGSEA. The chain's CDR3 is CSAETGTNTEAFF. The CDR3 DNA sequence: TGCAGCGCCGAAACAGGGACGAACACTGAAGCTTTCTTT.

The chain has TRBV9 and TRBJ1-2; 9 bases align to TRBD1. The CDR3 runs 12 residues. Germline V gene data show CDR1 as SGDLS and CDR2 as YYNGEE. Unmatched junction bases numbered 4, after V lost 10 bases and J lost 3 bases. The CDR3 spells CASGQGHYGYTF. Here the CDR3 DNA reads TGTGCCTCCGGACAGGGGCACTATGGCTACACCTTC.

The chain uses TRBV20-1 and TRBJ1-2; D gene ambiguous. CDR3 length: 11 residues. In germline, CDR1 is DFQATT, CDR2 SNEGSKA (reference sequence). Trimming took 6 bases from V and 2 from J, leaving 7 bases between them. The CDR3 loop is CSARMNYGYTF. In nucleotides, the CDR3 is TGCAGTGCGCGGATGAACTATGGCTACACCTTC.

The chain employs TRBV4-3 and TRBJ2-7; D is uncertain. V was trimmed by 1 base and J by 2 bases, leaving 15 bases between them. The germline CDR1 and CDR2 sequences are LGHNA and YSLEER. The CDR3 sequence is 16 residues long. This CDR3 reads CASSQAAYPGPYEQYF. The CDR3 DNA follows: TGCGCCAGCAGCCAAGCGGCTTATCCAGGCCCCTACGAGCAGTACTTC.

CDR3 sequence: CASSREGRSGTEAFF. In DNA, the CDR3 is TGTGCCAGCAGTCGCGAGGGCAGGTCCGGTACTGAAGCTTTCTTT. The chain links TRBV2 to TRBJ1-1; unclear D gene. The CDR3 runs to 15 residues. Trimming cost V 5 bases and J 5 bases, with 18 bases left between them. The germline V gene encodes CDR1 SNHLY and CDR2 FYNNEI.

The CDR3 loop is CASSQSWGLGGTMNTEAFF. Here the CDR3 DNA reads TGCGCCAGCAGTCAATCTTGGGGGCTGGGAGGGACAATGAACACTGAAGCTTTCTTT. The rearrangement uses TRBV23-1 and TRBJ1-1; TRBD1 is a possible D gene (6 bases). TRBV23-1 carries the ORF label, with uncertain function. This CDR3 contains 19 residues. The V and J ends lost 0 bases and 0 bases respectively, with 20 bases between them.

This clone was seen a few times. For the CDR3, the DNA is TGCGCCAGCAGCGAGACCATACTAGCGGGAGCTGCAGATACGCAGTATTTT. Encoded protein: CASSETILAGAADTQYF. This chain links TRBV5-1 with TRBJ2-3; the match to TRBD2 covers 11 bases. Trimming removed 4 bases from V and 4 bases from J; junction bases left unmatched: 11. The CDR3 totals 17 residues. Germline lookup yields CDR1 SGHRS and CDR2 YFSETQ.

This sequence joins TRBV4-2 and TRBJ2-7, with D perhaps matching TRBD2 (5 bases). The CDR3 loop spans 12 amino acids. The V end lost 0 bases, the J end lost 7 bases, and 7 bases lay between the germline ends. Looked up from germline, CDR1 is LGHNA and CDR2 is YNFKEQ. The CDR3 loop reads CASSQETGEQYF. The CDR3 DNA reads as TGTGCCAGCAGCCAAGAAACGGGGGAGCAGTACTTC.

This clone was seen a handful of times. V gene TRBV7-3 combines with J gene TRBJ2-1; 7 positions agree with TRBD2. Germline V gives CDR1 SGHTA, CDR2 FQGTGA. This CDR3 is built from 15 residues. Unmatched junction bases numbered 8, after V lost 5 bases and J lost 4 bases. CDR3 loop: CASSLDPGLYNEQFF. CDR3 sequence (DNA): TGTGCCAGCAGCCTCGACCCGGGACTATACAATGAGCAGTTCTTC.

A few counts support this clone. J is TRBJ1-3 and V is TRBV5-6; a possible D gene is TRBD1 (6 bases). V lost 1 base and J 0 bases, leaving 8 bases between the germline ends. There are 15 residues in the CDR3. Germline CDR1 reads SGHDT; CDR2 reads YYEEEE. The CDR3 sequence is CASSLRGGSGNTIYF. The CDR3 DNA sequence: TGTGCCAGCAGCTTGAGAGGGGGCTCTGGAAACACCATATATTTT.